This T cell receptor beta chain derives from a study of identical twins. Template switching (which added a universal primer site) was used, and cDNA carried unique molecular identifiers. From the 5' RACE reads, TCRdb called clonotypes with MiXCR, one entry per CDR3 protein. The sample holds about 660,000 distinct CDR3 sequences; more than 6.5% are singletons and the top ten take approximately 0.94%. Points from the study as a whole: There were fewer insertions in abundant cord blood beta clonotypes, but memory repertoires showed no such pattern. Out-of-frame alpha sequences shared by twins showed excess low generation probability.

Concerning this clonotype itself: Its target is unknown.

J lost 3 bases, V lost 10 bases, and 6 bases had no gene match. The V gene's germline CDR1 is LNHNV and CDR2 YYDKDF (reference sequence). The CDR3 runs 13 residues. The sample was also reused in another study, on yellow fever vaccine responses in identical twins.

The chain links TRBV15 to TRBJ2-1; 7 bases line up with TRBD1. Sequencing was performed on PBMCs. This receptor was identified in a young woman in good health. The CDR3 sequence is CAIRDRDYNEQFF. DNA for the CDR3: TGTGCCATCCGGGACAGAGACTACAATGAGCAGTTCTTC.